This TCR beta chain was recorded in a study of blood T cell repertoires in COVID-19. The CDR3 loop spans 15 amino acids. V lost 4 bases and J 0 bases, leaving 11 bases between the germline ends. The V gene's germline CDR1 is SGDLS and CDR2 YYNGEE. Repertoires were generated with immunoSEQ multiplex PCR, while TCRdb's copy carries only in-frame clones and drops some. The sample consists of almost 55,000 clones, more than 75% of them appearing once. The chain employs TRBV9 and TRBJ2-1; no clear D gene. The receptor comes from a human donor in a cohort sampled during active COVID-19. Sequences were obtained from peripheral blood. The chain's CDR3 is CASSPSHSSYNEQFF. As DNA, the CDR3 is TGTGCCAGCAGCCCCTCCCATAGCTCCTACAATGAGCAGTTCTTC.